This T cell receptor beta chain was observed in a study of T-cell reconstitution after alpha-beta-depleted transplantation in children. The study's findings and limits: One year post-transplant, T-cell counts and diversity were largely derived from T cells produced anew. About two months after transplant, alpha-beta T cells reportedly came from several hundred expanded graft clones.

The CDR3 is 13 residues long. Germline V gene sequence: CDR1 SQVTM, CDR2 ANQGSEA. Trimming left V 6 bases short and J 1 base short, with 9 bases between. Details on this clonotype: Its target is not known.

Construction of the TCRbeta library involved unique molecular identifiers. Using its own MiXCR run on the PCR reads, TCRdb lists one record per CDR3 protein. The sample holds hundreds of thousands of distinct CDR3 sequences, about an eighth seen once. The V call is TRBV29-1, the J call TRBJ1-4; tentative D call: TRBD1 (6 bases). This sample comprised PBMCs, mostly from graft donor cells, obtained 360 days after TCRalphabeta/CD19-depleted stem cell transplant. This clonotype originated in a male patient younger than 18 who had a stem cell transplant for acute myeloid leukemia, so the T cells may come from the graft donor. CDR3 sequence reads: CSVRGQTNEKLFF. The CDR3 nucleotides read TGCAGCGTGCGGGGACAAACTAATGAAAAACTGTTTTTT.